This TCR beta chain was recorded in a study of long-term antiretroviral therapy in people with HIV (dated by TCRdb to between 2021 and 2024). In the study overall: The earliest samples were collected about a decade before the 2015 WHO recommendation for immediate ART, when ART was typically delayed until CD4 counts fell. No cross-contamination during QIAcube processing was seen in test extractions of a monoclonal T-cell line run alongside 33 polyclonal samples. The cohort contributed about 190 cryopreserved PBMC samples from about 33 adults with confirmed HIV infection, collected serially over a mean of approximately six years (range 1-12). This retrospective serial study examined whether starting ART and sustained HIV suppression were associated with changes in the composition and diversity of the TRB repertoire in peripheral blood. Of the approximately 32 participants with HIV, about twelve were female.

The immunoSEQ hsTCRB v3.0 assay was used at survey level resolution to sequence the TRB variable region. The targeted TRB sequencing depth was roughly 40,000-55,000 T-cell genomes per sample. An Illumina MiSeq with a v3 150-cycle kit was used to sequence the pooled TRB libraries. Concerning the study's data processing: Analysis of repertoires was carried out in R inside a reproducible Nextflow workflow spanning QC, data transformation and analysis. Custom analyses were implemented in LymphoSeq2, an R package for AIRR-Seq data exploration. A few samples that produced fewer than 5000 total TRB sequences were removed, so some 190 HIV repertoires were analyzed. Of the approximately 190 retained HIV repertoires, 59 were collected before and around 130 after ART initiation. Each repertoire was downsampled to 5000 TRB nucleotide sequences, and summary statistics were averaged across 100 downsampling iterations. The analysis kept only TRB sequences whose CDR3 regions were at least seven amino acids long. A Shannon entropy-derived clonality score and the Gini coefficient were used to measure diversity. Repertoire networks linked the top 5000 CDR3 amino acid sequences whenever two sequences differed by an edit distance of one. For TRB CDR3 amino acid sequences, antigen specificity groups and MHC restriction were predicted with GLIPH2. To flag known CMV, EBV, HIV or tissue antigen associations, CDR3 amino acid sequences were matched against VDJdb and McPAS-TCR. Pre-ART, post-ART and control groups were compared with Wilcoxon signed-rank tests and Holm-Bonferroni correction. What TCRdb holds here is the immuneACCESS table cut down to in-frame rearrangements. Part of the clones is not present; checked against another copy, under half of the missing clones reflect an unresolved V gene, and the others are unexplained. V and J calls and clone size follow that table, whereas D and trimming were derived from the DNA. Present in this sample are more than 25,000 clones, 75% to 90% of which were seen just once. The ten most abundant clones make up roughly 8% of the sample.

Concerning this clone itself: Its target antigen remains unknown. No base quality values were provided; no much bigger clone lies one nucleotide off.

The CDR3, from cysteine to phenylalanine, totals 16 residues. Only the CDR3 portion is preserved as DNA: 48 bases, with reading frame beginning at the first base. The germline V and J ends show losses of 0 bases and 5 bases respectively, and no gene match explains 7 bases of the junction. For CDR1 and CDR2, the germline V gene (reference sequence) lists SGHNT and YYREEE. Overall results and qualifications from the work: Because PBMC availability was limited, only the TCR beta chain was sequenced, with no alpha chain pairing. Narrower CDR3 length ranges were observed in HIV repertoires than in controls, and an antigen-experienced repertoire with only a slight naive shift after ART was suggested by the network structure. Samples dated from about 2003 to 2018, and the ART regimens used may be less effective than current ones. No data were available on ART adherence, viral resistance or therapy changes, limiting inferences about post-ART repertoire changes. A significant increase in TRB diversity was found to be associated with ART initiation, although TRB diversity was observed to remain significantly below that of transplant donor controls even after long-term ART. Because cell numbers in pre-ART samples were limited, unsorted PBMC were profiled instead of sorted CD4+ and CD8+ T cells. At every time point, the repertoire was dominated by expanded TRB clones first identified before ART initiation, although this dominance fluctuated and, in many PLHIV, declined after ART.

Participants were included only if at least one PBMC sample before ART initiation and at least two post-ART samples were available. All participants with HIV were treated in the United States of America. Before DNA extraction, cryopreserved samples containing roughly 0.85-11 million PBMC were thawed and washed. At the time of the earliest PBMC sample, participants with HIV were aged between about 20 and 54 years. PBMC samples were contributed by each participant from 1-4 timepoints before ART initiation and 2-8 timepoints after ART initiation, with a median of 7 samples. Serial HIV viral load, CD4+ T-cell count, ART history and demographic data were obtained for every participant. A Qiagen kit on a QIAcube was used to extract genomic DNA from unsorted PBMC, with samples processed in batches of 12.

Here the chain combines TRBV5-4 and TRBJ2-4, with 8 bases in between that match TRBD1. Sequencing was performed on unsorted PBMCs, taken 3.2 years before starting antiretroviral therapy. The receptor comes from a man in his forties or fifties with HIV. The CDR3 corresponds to CASSLARTGLQNIQYF. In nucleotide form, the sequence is TGTGCCAGCAGCTTGGCTCGGACAGGGTTACAAAACATTCAGTACTTC.